This T cell receptor beta chain originates from a study of control samples from healthy donors and cancer patients. The germline V gene has CDR1 LGHDT and CDR2 YNNKEL (reference sequence). This CDR3 is 15 amino acids long. J was trimmed by 1 base and V by 6 bases; bases with no gene match: 5. The repertoire was sequenced with immunoSEQ multiplex PCR; TCRdb's copy has only in-frame clones and lacks some. The sample holds roughly 150,000 clones, about 94% seen once. The rearrangement links TRBV3-1 (or the pseudogene TRBV3-2) to TRBJ2-3; the match to TRBD1 covers 9 bases. The sample consisted of blood. This receptor was obtained from a woman aged 25-40 years in good health. CDR3 sequence reads: CASSHRQGGTDTQYF. In DNA, the CDR3 is TGTGCCAGCAGTCATCGACAGGGGGGCACAGATACGCAGTATTTT.